Below, 23 T cell receptor beta chains from the same sample are listed, as sequenced in a study of T cell changes during pregnancy in multiple sclerosis. Using immunoSEQ multiplex PCR, the repertoire was profiled, and TCRdb retains in-frame clones only, with some absent. The sample records tens of thousands of clones, roughly 90% being singletons. The material was peripheral blood, obtained in the second trimester of pregnancy. These receptors came from a female donor in good health, enrolled as a control in a pregnancy study.

The V and J genes are TRBV5-4 and TRBJ2-7; TRBD1 matches at 10 bases. V lost 4 bases to trimming and J lost 5 bases; unmatched junction nucleotides: 3. CDR1 is SGHNT and CDR2 is YYREEE in the germline V gene (reference sequence). This CDR3 region has 13 residues. CDR3 sequence (DNA): TGTGCCAGCAGCAGGGGGACAGGGGACGAGCAGTACTTC. It specifies CASSRGTGDEQYF.

This chain connects TRBV2 to TRBJ1-5, with a weak D call TRBD1 (5 bases). Germline CDR1 reads SNHLY; CDR2 reads FYNNEI. Between the trimmed V and J ends, which lost 5 bases and 5 bases, there was a span of 10 bases. The CDR3 has 13 amino acids. As DNA, the CDR3 is TGTGCCAGCAGTTCTCAGGGCCATCAGCCCCAGCATTTT. This codes for CASSSQGHQPQHF.

The sample holds one count of this clone. The chain has TRBV4-3 and TRBJ2-7, with D tentatively TRBD1 (5 bases). Germline CDR1 LGHNA, CDR2 YSLEER. The CDR3 spans 14 residues. Trimming removed 0 bases at V and 4 bases at J, with 10 bases between. The CDR3 sequence is CASSQEWGSYEQYF. The CDR3 nucleotides read TGCGCCAGCAGCCAAGAGTGGGGCTCTTACGAGCAGTACTTC.

The chain joins TRBV7-3 to TRBJ2-7; 8 bases map to TRBD2. This CDR3 has 15 residues. J was trimmed by 3 bases and V by 5 bases; bases with no gene match: 9. The germline CDR1 and CDR2 sequences are SGHTA and FQGTGA. The DNA for the CDR3 is TGTGCCAGCAGCCTGGGACTAGTTCCGCTCTACGAGCAGTACTTC. As protein: CASSLGLVPLYEQYF.

J is TRBJ2-5 and V is TRBV18, with D possibly TRBD2 on 7 matching bases. Germline V gene sequence: CDR1 KGHSH, CDR2 LQKENI. This CDR3 is built from 16 residues. Trimming shortened V by 2 bases and J by 0 bases, and 13 bases separated the two germline ends. The CDR3 loop reads CASSPVGGTHQETQYF. The CDR3 bases are TGTGCCAGCTCACCAGTGGGAGGGACACACCAAGAGACCCAGTACTTC.

The gene calls are TRBV10-3 and TRBJ1-3, with 9 nucleotides matching TRBD1. Trimming removed 6 bases from V and 0 bases from J; junction bases left unmatched: 3. Germline CDR1 and CDR2: ENHRY and SYGVKD. The CDR3 loop spans 15 amino acids. The CDR3: CAISRQGGSGNTIYF. The CDR3 DNA is TGTGCCATCAGCCGACAGGGGGGCTCTGGAAACACCATATATTTT.

The genes are TRBV9 and TRBJ2-5; 7 positions match TRBD2. Germline-derived CDR1 and CDR2 are SGDLS and YYNGEE. V lost 2 bases and J lost 5; bases outside the gene matches: 6. CDR3 size: 14 residues. The CDR3 spells CASSVAAGGETQYF. CDR3 coding DNA: TGTGCCAGCAGCGTCGCGGCCGGGGGGGAGACCCAGTACTTC.

The chain links TRBV7-6 to TRBJ2-7, with 7 bases lining up with TRBD1. Germline assignment: CDR1 SGHVS and CDR2 FNYEAQ. Trimming took 6 bases from V and 6 from J; bases not matched to a gene: 14. This CDR3 contains 15 residues. CDR3 bases: TGTGCCAGCAGTTCTCCGGGACAGAGCAGAGGCGAGCAGTACTTC. Residues: CASSSPGQSRGEQYF.

The chain couples TRBV4-3 to TRBJ2-2; 9 bases fit TRBD2. This CDR3 is 15 amino acids long. CDR1 and CDR2 (germline): LGHNA, YSLEER. The junction had 0 bases not matched to a gene; V was cut back by 4 bases and J by 0 bases. CDR3 protein: CASSLAGANTGELFF. The CDR3 bases are TGCGCCAGCAGCCTAGCGGGAGCGAACACCGGGGAGCTGTTTTTT.

V usage is TRBV14 and J usage is TRBJ1-1; 7 nucleotides line up with TRBD1. The germline gives CDR1 SGHDN, CDR2 FVKESK. Trimming at V came to 5 bases and at J to 3 bases, leaving 9 bases not matched to a gene. The CDR3 totals 15 residues. The CDR3 nucleotides are TGTGCCAGCAGCTCCCATAACGACAGGGACACTGAAGCTTTCTTT. Translation gives CASSSHNDRDTEAFF.

V gene TRBV28 combines with J gene TRBJ1-2; D unresolved. The germline V gene encodes CDR1 MDHEN and CDR2 SYDVKM. Trimming left V 7 bases short and J 5 bases short, with 14 bases between. The CDR3 loop spans 13 amino acids. The CDR3 region is CASNGGQPYGYTF. Here the CDR3 DNA reads TGTGCCAGCAATGGCGGGCAGCCTTATGGCTACACCTTC.

CDR3 bases: TGTGCCAGCAGCTCGGACAGCTACGAGCAGTACTTC. This encodes CASSSDSYEQYF. The chain links TRBV5-4 to TRBJ2-7, with D maybe TRBD1 (6 bases). V gave up 3 bases and J gave up 3 bases, with 7 bases separating them. Germline V gene data show CDR1 as SGHNT and CDR2 as YYREEE (reference sequence). The CDR3 extends over 12 amino acids. The variable domain in full, with the rest retrieved from reference TRBV5-4 and TRBJ2-7, is ETGVTQSPTHLIKTRGQQVTLRCSSQSGHNTVSWYQQALGQGPQFIFQYYREEENGRGNFPPRFSGLQFPNYSSELNVNALELDDSALYLCASSSDSYEQYFGPGTRLTVT.

The chain employs TRBV4-3 and TRBJ1-1, with D possibly TRBD1 on 5 matching bases. This CDR3 has 14 amino acids. Germline values: CDR1 LGHNA, CDR2 YSLEER. Trimming shortened V by 4 bases and J by 8 bases, and 17 bases separated the two germline ends. For the CDR3, the DNA is TGCGCCAGCAGCCGCGCCTACAGGATTTGGGAAGCTTTCTTT. Its translation is CASSRAYRIWEAFF.

This clone was counted once. The rearrangement links TRBV4-2 to TRBJ2-1; 9 bases line up with TRBD2. The trim removed 3 bases at V and 4 bases at J, leaving 1 base unmatched. The CDR3 consists of 14 residues. The germline V gene has CDR1 LGHNA and CDR2 YNFKEQ. The CDR3 protein is CASSHSGGYNEQFF. CDR3 DNA sequence: TGTGCCAGCAGCCATAGCGGGGGATACAATGAGCAGTTCTTC.

This clone has just a few counts. V and J are TRBV18 and TRBJ1-1; 9 nucleotides agree with TRBD1. The length of the CDR3 is 15 residues. The germline V gene has CDR1 KGHSH and CDR2 LQKENI. V gave up 3 bases and J gave up 0 bases; unmatched junction bases: 2. The chain's CDR3 is CASSPGQGMNTEAFF. CDR3 bases: TGTGCCAGCTCACCGGGACAGGGTATGAACACTGAAGCTTTCTTT.

The chain joins TRBV7-8 to TRBJ2-7; 14 nucleotides match TRBD2. V trimming: 5 bases; J trimming: 5 bases; junction bases outside the gene matches: 8. The V gene's germline CDR1 is SGHVS and CDR2 FQNEAQ. CDR3 size: 16 residues. CDR3 amino acids: CASSGSGGLAGDEQYF. As DNA, the CDR3 is TGTGCCAGCAGCGGTAGCGGGGGACTAGCGGGAGACGAGCAGTACTTC.

The chain has TRBV6-4 and TRBJ2-3; TRBD2 is a possible D gene (6 bases). Trimming left V 2 bases short and J 2 bases short, with 11 bases between. The CDR3 runs 15 residues. The germline V gene encodes CDR1 MRHNA and CDR2 SNTAGT. The CDR3 DNA reads as TGTGCCAGCAGTGACACGGCGGGAACCACAGATACGCAGTATTTT. This encodes CASSDTAGTTDTQYF.

The chain combines TRBV5-6 with TRBJ2-1, with a tentative D call TRBD1 (5 bases). Germline values: CDR1 SGHDT, CDR2 YYEEEE. This CDR3 is 16 amino acids long. Trimming removed 4 bases from V and 5 bases from J, with 19 bases in between. The CDR3, as DNA: TGTGCCAGCAGCCAACTAAGGACAAGATCGGACAATGAGCAGTTCTTC. This codes for CASSQLRTRSDNEQFF.

The J gene is TRBJ1-1, the V gene TRBV18, with a weak D call TRBD1 (5 bases). CDR1 is KGHSH, CDR2 LQKENI, per germline. V lost 6 bases, J lost 8 bases, and 16 bases lay in between. The CDR3 runs 13 residues. CDR3 amino acids: CASSLDSDLEAFF. The CDR3 DNA follows: TGTGCCAGCTCGCTCGACAGTGACCTCGAAGCTTTCTTT.

The chain employs TRBV27 and TRBJ1-2; D is unclear. The CDR3 runs 15 residues. Germline-derived CDR1 and CDR2 are MNHEY and SMNVEV (reference sequence). V lost 0 bases and J lost 0, with 8 bases in between. The CDR3 sequence: CASSLSSGANYGYTF. The DNA for the CDR3 is TGTGCCAGCAGTTTATCGTCCGGGGCTAACTATGGCTACACCTTC.

This chain links TRBV27 with TRBJ2-7; 8 bases are a match to TRBD1. V gave up 4 bases and J gave up 3 bases; unmatched junction bases: 11. Germline V gene data show CDR1 as MNHEY and CDR2 as SMNVEV (reference sequence). The CDR3 spans 16 residues. The CDR3 loop reads CASSSPALTGGYEQYF. The CDR3 coding sequence is TGTGCCAGCAGTTCACCCGCCTTAACAGGGGGCTACGAGCAGTACTTC.

The V gene is TRBV19, the J gene TRBJ1-3, with TRBD1 matching over 7 bases. The germline V gene has CDR1 LNHDA and CDR2 SQIVND (reference sequence). CDR3 length: 13 amino acids. V trimming: 7 bases; J trimming: 4 bases; junction bases outside the gene matches: 4. Here the CDR3 DNA reads TGTGCCAGTAATGAGGGGGCCGGAAACACCATATATTTT. This sequence encodes CASNEGAGNTIYF.

CDR3 region: CASSWGVYTDTQYF. In nucleotides, the CDR3 is TGTGCCAGCAGTTGGGGCGTTTACACAGATACGCAGTATTTT. The V and J genes are TRBV28 and TRBJ2-3; possibly TRBD1 for D (5 bases). The germline V and J ends were trimmed by 4 bases and 2 bases, with 10 bases remaining between them. The CDR3 is 14 residues long. The germline V gene encodes CDR1 MDHEN and CDR2 SYDVKM.